Here is one T cell receptor (beta chain) with its context. This record comes from a study of blood T cell repertoires in COVID-19. Study-level background: The study drew acute and convalescent COVID-19 samples from the United States, Italy and Spain.

CDR3 length equals 13 residues. Trimming took off 6 bases at V and 6 bases at J, with 14 bases between the two ends. CDR1 and CDR2 (germline): MNHEY, SVGAGI. Measured with immunoSEQ multiplex PCR; TCRdb has only the in-frame clones, and not every one. Of 95,000 to 150,000 clones in the sample, 70% to 85% were seen once. This receptor was obtained from an older woman with acute or convalescent COVID-19. The rearrangement joins TRBV6-5 to TRBJ1-2; TRBD1 might be the D (5 bases). Sequenced: peripheral blood. DNA of the CDR3: TGTGCCAGCAGCCCGCCCAGGGTGGATGGCTACACCTTC. Amino acid sequence: CASSPPRVDGYTF.